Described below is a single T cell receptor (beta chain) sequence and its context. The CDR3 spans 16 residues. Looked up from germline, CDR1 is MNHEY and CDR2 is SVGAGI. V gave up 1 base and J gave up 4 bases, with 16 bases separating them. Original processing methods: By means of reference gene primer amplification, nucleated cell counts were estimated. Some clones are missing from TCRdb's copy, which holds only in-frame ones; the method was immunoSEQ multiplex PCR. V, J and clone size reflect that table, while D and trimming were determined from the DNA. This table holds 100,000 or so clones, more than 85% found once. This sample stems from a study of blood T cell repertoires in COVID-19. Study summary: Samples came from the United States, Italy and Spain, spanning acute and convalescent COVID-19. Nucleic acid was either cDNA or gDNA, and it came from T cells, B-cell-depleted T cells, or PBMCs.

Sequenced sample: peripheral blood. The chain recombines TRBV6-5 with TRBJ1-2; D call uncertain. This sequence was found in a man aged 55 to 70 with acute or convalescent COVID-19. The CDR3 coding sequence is TGTGCCAGCAGTTACTGGCCAGAAAAATACCCCTATGGCTACACCTTC. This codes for CASSYWPEKYPYGYTF.